Presented here are 22 T cell receptor beta chains from one specimen sequenced in a study of blood T cell repertoires in COVID-19. Clones were read by immunoSEQ multiplex PCR, and TCRdb kept only the in-frame ones, dropping some. The sample lists hundreds of thousands of clones; roughly 87% were seen once. The source material was PBMCs or T cells enriched from blood (not recorded which). The receptor source for this set is a woman in her twenties or thirties with acute COVID-19.

CDR3 residues: CASWGVPNEKLFF. CDR3 DNA: TGTGCCAGCTGGGGCGTCCCTAATGAAAAACTGTTTTTT. The chain carries TRBV28 and TRBJ1-4; perhaps TRBD1 as D (5 bases). The CDR3 totals 13 residues. The V and J ends lost 8 bases and 3 bases respectively, with 10 bases between them. Germline values: CDR1 MDHEN, CDR2 SYDVKM.

The chain carries TRBV7-8 and TRBJ1-5; D uncertain. This CDR3 contains 15 residues. The germline V and J ends were trimmed by 5 bases and 7 bases, with 18 bases remaining between them. In germline, CDR1 is SGHVS, CDR2 FQNEAQ. CDR3 loop: CASSLRGGPQQPQHF. In nucleotides, the CDR3 is TGTGCCAGCAGCCTCCGGGGAGGACCTCAGCAGCCCCAGCATTTT.

V and J are TRBV2 and TRBJ1-4; D is possibly TRBD1 (6 bases). This CDR3 has 13 amino acids. CDR1 and CDR2 (germline): SNHLY, FYNNEI. With 7 bases removed from V and 7 bases from J, the gap between germline ends came to 13 bases. CDR3 residues: CASNPGVSEKLFF. The CDR3, as DNA: TGTGCCAGCAACCCAGGGGTTAGTGAAAAACTGTTTTTT.

The chain recombines TRBV7-8 with TRBJ2-5, with D possibly matching TRBD1 (5 bases). Germline V gene lookup returns CDR1 SGHVS and CDR2 FQNEAQ. V was trimmed by 4 bases and J by 5 bases, leaving 5 bases between them. This CDR3 is 11 amino acids long. CDR3 protein: CASSYRETQYF. The CDR3 nucleotides are TGTGCCAGCAGCTACAGGGAGACCCAGTACTTC.

This rearrangement joins TRBV7-2 to TRBJ2-5, with 8 nucleotides matching TRBD1. This CDR3 contains 15 residues. Germline loops: CDR1 SGHTA, CDR2 FQGNSA. Unmatched junction bases numbered 10, after V lost 5 bases and J lost 5 bases. Here the CDR3 reads CASSGGRGRMETQYF. The CDR3, as DNA: TGTGCCAGCAGCGGAGGCAGGGGGCGCATGGAGACCCAGTACTTC.

This clone has only one observation. The chain links TRBV5-1 to TRBJ2-7; TRBD1 is a possible D gene (5 bases). Germline CDR1 is SGHRS and CDR2 is YFSETQ. The ends were cut back, 0 bases at V and 2 bases at J, with 15 bases in the middle. This CDR3 region has 16 residues. The CDR3 nucleotides are TGCGCCAGCAGCTTGGATAGTTCTACAGGAACCTACGAGCAGTACTTC. This gives the protein CASSLDSSTGTYEQYF.

The chain joins TRBV10-3 to TRBJ2-7, with TRBD1 matching 8 bases. Trimming took 6 bases from V and 2 from J; bases not matched to a gene: 3. The CDR3 covers 13 residues. Germline values: CDR1 ENHRY, CDR2 SYGVKD. The CDR3 reads CAISLQGAYEQYF. CDR3 nucleotides: TGTGCCATCAGCTTACAGGGGGCCTACGAGCAGTACTTC.

In this sample, this clone turned up once. The V and J genes are TRBV2 and TRBJ2-7; D not certain. The ends were cut back, 3 bases at V and 12 bases at J, with 9 bases in the middle. From germline, CDR1 is SNHLY and CDR2 FYNNEI. The CDR3 totals 10 residues. The CDR3 loop is CASSEGRSYF. The CDR3 coding sequence is TGTGCCAGCAGTGAGGGCAGGTCGTACTTC.

This clone was seen a single time. The chain couples TRBV7-2 to TRBJ2-6, with D maybe TRBD1 (5 bases). V shed 1 base and J shed 4 bases, with 11 bases lying between them. The CDR3 has 16 residues. Per germline, CDR1 SGHTA and CDR2 FQGNSA. This CDR3 is CASSLEGFSGANVLTF. DNA for the CDR3: TGTGCCAGCAGCTTAGAGGGGTTCTCCGGGGCCAACGTCCTGACTTTC.

The gene calls are TRBV7-2 and TRBJ1-3, with a possible D match to TRBD1 (5 bases). The CDR3 sequence is 16 residues long. CDR1 SGHTA and CDR2 FQGNSA come from the germline V gene. V dropped 6 bases and J dropped 2 bases, with 17 bases sitting between them. CDR3 sequence (DNA): TGTGCCAGCAGTATAGGGGTCTCCCGCACTGGAAACACCATATATTTT. As protein: CASSIGVSRTGNTIYF.

This clone was found once. This rearrangement joins TRBV29-1 to TRBJ2-1, with 12 bases aligning to TRBD2. J lost 4 bases, V lost 0 bases, and 7 bases had no gene match. CDR1 is SQVTM, CDR2 ANQGSEA, per germline. The CDR3 loop spans 17 amino acids. CDR3 residues: CSVEDLTSGGIYNEQFF. The CDR3 region has the DNA TGCAGCGTTGAAGATCTTACTAGCGGGGGGATTTACAATGAGCAGTTCTTC.

The chain employs TRBV21-1 and TRBJ2-3; the table assigns TRBD1, which was not confirmed against the DNA. TRBV21-1 is reported as a pseudogene. The CDR3 length is 16 residues. CDR3 in amino acids: CASSRVRDRGTDTQYF. The CDR3 nucleotides read TGTGCCAGCAGCAGGGTTAGGGACAGGGGCACAGATACGCAGTATTTT.

The V call is TRBV7-9, the J call TRBJ2-1, with D possibly TRBD1 on 6 matching bases. CDR3 length: 16 residues. Germline V gene data show CDR1 as SEHNR and CDR2 as FQNEAQ (reference sequence). The ends were cut back, 0 bases at V and 2 bases at J, with 11 bases in the middle. The CDR3 sequence is CASSLAPRGPYNEQFF. The CDR3, as DNA: TGTGCCAGCAGCTTAGCCCCCAGGGGCCCCTACAATGAGCAGTTCTTC.

This clone was seen only once. V gene TRBV7-9 combines with J gene TRBJ1-2; TRBD1 matches at 9 bases. Germline assignment: CDR1 SEHNR and CDR2 FQNEAQ (reference sequence). The V segment lost 6 bases and the J segment 8 bases; nucleotides outside the gene matches: 7. This CDR3 region has 13 residues. The CDR3 region is CASSRTGAAGYTF. CDR3 coding DNA: TGTGCCAGCAGTCGGACAGGGGCGGCGGGCTACACCTTC.

This clone was detected a few times. The chain uses TRBV30 and TRBJ2-7, with D tentatively TRBD2 (5 bases). This CDR3 spans 14 amino acids. CDR1 GTSNPN and CDR2 SVGIG come from the germline V gene (reference sequence). The V gene lost 1 base and the J gene lost 2 bases, with 12 bases spanning the gap. DNA for the CDR3: TGTGCCTGGAGTGCTAGGACTCAAGCCTACGAGCAGTACTTC. This gives the protein CAWSARTQAYEQYF.

The table lists this clone with a count of one. The CDR3 protein is CASSSTAGAPETQYF. The CDR3 DNA follows: TGTGCCAGCAGTTCGACGGCGGGAGCACCTGAGACCCAGTACTTC. The chain couples TRBV2 to TRBJ2-5; 7 bases map to TRBD2. Germline V gene data show CDR1 as SNHLY and CDR2 as FYNNEI. This CDR3 has 15 residues. With V trimmed by 5 bases and J by 5 bases, 11 bases remained unmatched.

Note on this clone: Other DNA sequences in this sample translate to the same CDR3. This chain joins TRBV3-1 (or the pseudogene TRBV3-2) and TRBJ1-1; D unclear. The germline CDR1 and CDR2 sequences are LGHDT and YNNKEL (reference sequence). V dropped 4 bases and J dropped 4 bases, with 10 bases sitting between them. The CDR3 runs to 13 residues. The CDR3 sequence is CASSLQRGTEAFF. The CDR3 nucleotides are TGTGCCAGCAGCCTTCAGCGGGGCACTGAAGCTTTCTTT.

The chain has TRBV30 and TRBJ1-6; 7 bases align to TRBD1. V lost 0 bases, J lost 5 bases, and 4 bases stayed unmatched. This CDR3 is 15 amino acids long. The germline V gene encodes CDR1 GTSNPN and CDR2 SVGIG (reference sequence). CDR3 loop: CAWSVGDRDNSPLHF. The CDR3 DNA is TGTGCCTGGAGTGTAGGAGACAGGGATAATTCACCCCTCCACTTT. The whole variable domain, filled in from reference TRBV30 and TRBJ1-6, reads SQTIHQWPATLVQPVGSPLSLECTVEGTSNPNLYWYRQAAGRGLQLLFYSVGIGQISSEVPQNLSASRPQDRQFILSSKKLLLSDSGFYLCAWSVGDRDNSPLHFGNGTRLTVT.

This clone was seen just once. J is TRBJ2-2 and V is TRBV28; TRBD2 aligns across 12 bases. Germline V CDR1 and CDR2: MDHEN, SYDVKM. With 4 bases clipped from V and 4 bases from J, the junction kept 10 bases outside the gene matches. The CDR3 length is 18 residues. The CDR3 sequence: CASSSPSGRARVTGELFF. CDR3 in DNA: TGTGCCAGCAGTTCACCTAGCGGGAGGGCCCGGGTCACCGGGGAGCTGTTTTTT. Full variable domain (missing parts from reference TRBV28 and TRBJ2-2): DVKVTQSSRYLVKRTGEKVFLECVQDMDHENMFWYRQDPGLGLRLIYFSYDVKMKEKGDIPEGYSVSREKKERFSLILESASTNQTSMYLCASSSPSGRARVTGELFFGEGSRLTVL.

V and J are TRBV2 and TRBJ1-3; D call uncertain. The CDR3 totals 15 residues. Germline lookup yields CDR1 SNHLY and CDR2 FYNNEI. Trimming took 3 bases from V and 0 from J, leaving 9 bases between them. The chain's CDR3 is CASSDNSGSGNTIYF. CDR3 coding DNA: TGTGCCAGCAGTGACAACAGCGGCTCTGGAAACACCATATATTTT. Full variable domain (outside the CDR3, taken from reference TRBV2 and TRBJ1-3): EPEVTQTPSHQVTQMGQEVILRCVPISNHLYFYWYRQILGQKVEFLVSFYNNEISEKSEIFDDQFSVERPDGSNFTLKIRSTKLEDSAMYFCASSDNSGSGNTIYFGEGSWLTVV.

This rearrangement joins TRBV7-8 to TRBJ2-7, with TRBD2 matching 13 bases. Germline V gene sequence: CDR1 SGHVS, CDR2 FQNEAQ. This CDR3 contains 15 residues. V lost 5 bases, J lost 3 bases, and 4 bases stayed unmatched. This CDR3 is CASSEGLAGVYEQYF. The CDR3 DNA reads TGTGCCAGCAGCGAAGGACTAGCGGGAGTCTACGAGCAGTACTTC.

The chain combines TRBV29-1 with TRBJ1-4; 8 positions agree with TRBD1. This CDR3 region has 15 residues. V shed 6 bases, J shed 13 bases, and the junction held 19 bases outside the gene matches. Germline CDR1 is SQVTM and CDR2 is ANQGSEA. CDR3 nucleotides: TGCAGCGTAGCCGGGACAGGAAAACTCCAAGGGGGACTGTTTTTT. Residues: CSVAGTGKLQGGLFF.